A single sample is the source of the 14 T cell receptor beta chains below, sequenced in a study of T cells after posttransplantation cyclophosphamide. Libraries were prepared by immunoSEQ multiplex PCR; TCRdb keeps only in-frame clonotypes and omits some of them. The table lists roughly 45,000 clones, with no singletons. The sequenced sample consisted of PBMCs. These receptors originate from a man aged 40-49 years in good health, CMV-negative, and a related stem cell transplant donor.

This clone was seen at least ten times. The chain employs TRBV4-2 and TRBJ1-5; tentatively, D is TRBD1 (5 bases). Per the germline V gene, CDR1 is LGHNA and CDR2 is YNFKEQ. This CDR3 has 19 residues. Trimming left V 0 bases short and J 6 bases short, with 24 bases between. The DNA of the CDR3 is TGTGCCAGCAGCCAAGAAAGCGGGCCTGATCGGGGCTCCAGTCAGCCCCAGCATTTT. This gives the protein CASSQESGPDRGSSQPQHF.

There are many counts of this clone. J is TRBJ2-1 and V is TRBV7-2; possible D gene TRBD2, 5 bases. The germline V and J ends were trimmed by 2 bases and 1 base, with 6 bases remaining between them. Germline lookup yields CDR1 SGHTA and CDR2 FQGNSA. This CDR3 spans 14 amino acids. The CDR3 protein is CASSLRGSYNEQFF. DNA of the CDR3: TGTGCCAGCAGCTTAAGAGGGTCCTACAATGAGCAGTTCTTC.

This clone was observed many times. The chain uses TRBV28 and TRBJ2-2; no firm D call. The germline gives CDR1 MDHEN, CDR2 SYDVKM. This CDR3 spans 13 amino acids. V was clipped by 7 bases and J by 5 bases, with 11 bases between them. Here the CDR3 reads CASTVERTGELFF. The CDR3 DNA reads TGTGCCAGCACCGTTGAGCGTACCGGGGAGCTGTTTTTT.

This clone was found many times. The V call is TRBV11-1, the J call TRBJ2-6; maybe TRBD2 (6 bases). Per germline, CDR1 SGHAT and CDR2 FQDESV (reference sequence). The V end was cut by 2 bases, the J end by 0 bases, with 14 bases between. CDR3 size: 18 residues. The CDR3 is CASSLRGRSYSGANVLTF. The CDR3 nucleotides read TGTGCCAGCAGCTTACGAGGGAGGTCCTACTCTGGGGCCAACGTCCTGACTTTC.

The rearrangement joins TRBV2 to TRBJ2-5; D possibly corresponds to TRBD2 (5 bases). The J call may be wrong; the DNA end is better matched by TRBJ2-7. CDR3 size: 10 residues. The germline V gene encodes CDR1 SNHLY and CDR2 FYNNEI. As DNA, the CDR3 is TGTGCCAGCAGCGGGGTCGAGCAGTACTTC. It is translated as CASSGVEQYF.

This clone was seen ten or more times. The chain uses TRBV5-4 and TRBJ2-5; 10 bases align to TRBD2. This CDR3 has 16 amino acids. CDR1 SGHNT and CDR2 YYREEE come from the germline V gene (reference sequence). Trimming took 0 bases from V and 5 from J; bases not matched to a gene: 7. CDR3 residues: CASSLGLAGATETQYF. Written as DNA, the CDR3 is TGTGCCAGCAGCTTGGGTCTAGCGGGAGCTACGGAGACCCAGTACTTC.

At least ten counts were recorded for this clone. This chain uses TRBV29-1 with TRBJ2-1, with unresolved D. Trimming shortened V by 7 bases and J by 0 bases, and 19 bases separated the two germline ends. Per the germline V gene, CDR1 is SQVTM and CDR2 is ANQGSEA. The CDR3 length is 16 residues. The CDR3 DNA sequence: TGCAGCGCCGCGTGGCGGCTATCAAGCTCCTACAATGAGCAGTTCTTC. It codes for CSAAWRLSSSYNEQFF.

This clone was recorded at least ten times. The genes are TRBV27 and TRBJ2-3, with D unclear. CDR3 length: 13 amino acids. The germline V gene has CDR1 MNHEY and CDR2 SMNVEV (reference sequence). The germline V and J ends were trimmed by 3 bases and 4 bases, with 8 bases remaining between them. The CDR3 DNA reads TGTGCCAGCAGTTTGCTCTTAGCAGATACGCAGTATTTT. Protein sequence: CASSLLLADTQYF.

This clone was seen ten or more times. J is TRBJ1-4 and V is TRBV6-5; D perhaps matches TRBD1 (6 bases). Germline V gene sequence: CDR1 MNHEY, CDR2 SVGAGI. There are 14 residues in the CDR3. Trimming cost V 6 bases and J 7 bases, with 15 bases left between them. Here the CDR3 reads CASSRRGLGEKLFF. DNA for the CDR3: TGTGCCAGCAGCCGCAGGGGATTGGGTGAAAAACTGTTTTTT.

This clone was counted many times. One end of the junction fails to match germline, which may point to a read error. The chain carries TRBV30 and TRBJ1-1, with D unclear. CDR3 length: 10 amino acids. From germline, CDR1 is GTSNPN and CDR2 SVGIG (reference sequence). CDR3: CAWAEGVLNF. CDR3 coding DNA: TGTGCCTGGGCCGAGGGAGTCCTTAACTTT.

This clone was recorded many times. The chain links TRBV5-1 to TRBJ2-1, with 7 bases fitting TRBD2. CDR1 and CDR2 from the germline V gene are SGHRS and YFSETQ. Trimming at V came to 2 bases and at J to 9 bases, leaving 5 bases not matched to a gene. The CDR3 loop spans 13 amino acids. CDR3 DNA sequence: TGCGCCAGCAGCTTCTCGGCTAGCGGTGAGCAGTTCTTC. Protein sequence: CASSFSASGEQFF.

In its sample, this clone was seen many times. The chain has TRBV28 and TRBJ2-1; possibly TRBD2 for D (6 bases). The V gene lost 7 bases and the J gene lost 2 bases, with 6 bases spanning the gap. The CDR3 has 12 residues. The germline V gene has CDR1 MDHEN and CDR2 SYDVKM. For the CDR3, the DNA is TGTGCCAGCAAGCGGGCCTACAATGAGCAGTTCTTC. It codes for CASKRAYNEQFF.

This clone appeared many times. V and J are TRBV20-1 and TRBJ1-2; TRBD1 aligns across 8 bases. This CDR3 contains 11 residues. The germline V gene encodes CDR1 DFQATT and CDR2 SNEGSKA (reference sequence). The ends lost 5 bases at V and 4 bases at J; junction bases unmatched: 0. CDR3 nucleotide sequence: TGCAGTGCTGGGACAGGCTATGGCTACACCTTC. Its translation is CSAGTGYGYTF.

This clone was seen ten or more times. This chain links TRBV18 with TRBJ2-3, with a tentative D call TRBD2 (6 bases). Trimming took 1 base from V and 2 from J, leaving 7 bases between them. The CDR3 consists of 14 residues. The germline V gene has CDR1 KGHSH and CDR2 LQKENI. CDR3 DNA: TGTGCCAGCTCACCACGGGGGGACACAGATACGCAGTATTTT. Its protein is CASSPRGDTDTQYF. The variable domain in full, completed from reference TRBV18 and TRBJ2-3, reads NAGVMQNPRHLVRRRGQEARLRCSPMKGHSHVYWYRQLPEEGLKFMVYLQKENIIDESGMPKERFSAEFPKEGPSILRIQQVVRGDSAAYFCASSPRGDTDTQYFGPGTRLTVL.